The 20 T cell receptor beta chains below come from one sample, sequenced in a study of T cell changes during pregnancy in multiple sclerosis. Method: immunoSEQ multiplex PCR; TCRdb's copy keeps in-frame clones and lacks some. The table lists tens of thousands of clones, approximately 89% of them singletons. The sample was peripheral blood, taken in the first trimester of pregnancy. The receptors come from a female donor in good health, enrolled as a control in a pregnancy study.

In its sample, this clone was seen once. The V and J genes are TRBV4-2 and TRBJ1-4, with 8 bases identical to TRBD1. After removal of 2 bases from V and 7 bases from J, the junction contained 12 bases not matched to a gene. The CDR3 is 17 residues long. Looked up from germline, CDR1 is LGHNA and CDR2 is YNFKEQ. CDR3 nucleotides: TGTGCCAGCAGCCAACGAATTGGTGGACAGGGCGGTGAAAAACTGTTTTTT. Encoded protein: CASSQRIGGQGGEKLFF.

The chain combines TRBV6-4 with TRBJ1-2, with D possibly being TRBD1 (5 bases). This CDR3 is 14 amino acids long. With 2 bases removed from V and 8 bases from J, the gap between germline ends came to 15 bases. CDR1 MRHNA and CDR2 SNTAGT come from the germline V gene. The CDR3 sequence: CASSDGAAMGGYTF. The CDR3 bases are TGTGCCAGCAGTGACGGGGCCGCGATGGGGGGCTACACCTTC.

This clone was seen just once. The V call is TRBV19, the J call TRBJ1-1; TRBD1 agrees at 8 bases. Germline CDR1 reads LNHDA; CDR2 reads SQIVND (reference sequence). The CDR3 has 14 amino acids. J was trimmed by 4 bases and V by 6 bases; bases with no gene match: 7. This CDR3 is CASRTGEVGTEAFF. The CDR3 nucleotides are TGTGCCAGTAGGACAGGGGAGGTGGGCACTGAAGCTTTCTTT.

CDR3 sequence reads: CATSRDGTAANYGYTF. CDR3 nucleotide sequence: TGTGCCACCAGCAGAGACGGGACAGCCGCTAACTATGGCTACACCTTC. V is TRBV15 and J is TRBJ1-2; 7 bases agree with TRBD1. CDR1 is LNHNV, CDR2 YYDKDF, per germline (reference sequence). The CDR3 loop spans 16 amino acids. J gave up 0 bases and V 0 bases, and 4 bases lay outside the gene matches.

The chain couples TRBV19 to TRBJ1-1; 8 bases agree with TRBD1. Germline V gene data show CDR1 as LNHDA and CDR2 as SQIVND (reference sequence). CDR3 length: 15 residues. With 5 bases clipped from V and 1 base from J, the junction kept 6 bases outside the gene matches. CDR3 sequence reads: CASSPTGVGNTEAFF. CDR3 DNA: TGTGCCAGTAGTCCGACAGGGGTTGGGAACACTGAAGCTTTCTTT.

The chain couples TRBV13 to TRBJ2-1; 12 bases are shared with TRBD2. J was trimmed by 4 bases and V by 5 bases; bases with no gene match: 12. The CDR3 is 18 amino acids. Germline lookup yields CDR1 PRHDT and CDR2 FYEKMQ (reference sequence). The chain's CDR3 is CASSPTWTSGVVYNEQFF. The CDR3 bases are TGTGCCAGCAGCCCTACCTGGACTAGCGGGGTTGTTTACAATGAGCAGTTCTTC.

This clone came up once. The chain joins TRBV6-5 to TRBJ1-2; TRBD1 might be the D (5 bases). Germline CDR1 MNHEY, CDR2 SVGAGI. The CDR3 length is 15 residues. V lost 6 bases and J 4 bases, leaving 18 bases between the germline ends. The CDR3 bases are TGTGCCAGCAGCATCACAGGTCCCGAAGTCTATGGCTACACCTTC. Encoded protein: CASSITGPEVYGYTF.

This clone was recorded once. The V gene is TRBV19, the J gene TRBJ1-5; 10 bases are shared with TRBD1. This CDR3 spans 17 amino acids. Germline trimming cut 5 bases from V and 6 bases from J; bases unmatched to any gene: 13. Germline-derived CDR1 and CDR2 are LNHDA and SQIVND (reference sequence). The CDR3 DNA reads as TGTGCCAGTAGTCCCGGGACAGGGGAAGTGTACGGTCAGCCCCAGCATTTT. This codes for CASSPGTGEVYGQPQHF.

This chain connects TRBV5-1 to TRBJ1-4; D gene uncertain. Germline CDR1 and CDR2: SGHRS and YFSETQ. V gave up 5 bases and J gave up 0 bases, with 8 bases separating them. CDR3 length: 14 amino acids. CDR3 in amino acids: CASSTVATNEKLFF. The CDR3 DNA is TGCGCCAGCAGTACGGTTGCAACTAATGAAAAACTGTTTTTT.

This clone has a handful of counts. The rearrangement uses TRBV15 and TRBJ2-7; 9 nucleotides match TRBD1. Losses at the gene ends were 5 bases for V and 2 bases for J; bases not matched to a gene: 10. CDR1 is LNHNV and CDR2 is YYDKDF in the germline V gene (reference sequence). CDR3 length: 16 amino acids. The DNA of the CDR3 is TGTGCCACCAGCCCCTTTCCACAGGGGGCTGCCTACGAGCAGTACTTC. Residues: CATSPFPQGAAYEQYF.

The chain has TRBV11-2 and TRBJ2-5; 10 bases fit TRBD2. The CDR3 spans 18 residues. J gave up 2 bases and V 1 base, and 10 bases lay outside the gene matches. Germline-derived CDR1 and CDR2 are SGHAT and FQNNGV. The CDR3 nucleotides read TGTGCCAGCAGCTTAGGGTCTAGCGGGAGCGTGTGGCAAGAGACCCAGTACTTC. Translated, it gives CASSLGSSGSVWQETQYF. Supplemented by reference TRBV11-2 and TRBJ2-5, the full variable domain reads EAGVAQSPRYKIIEKRQSVAFWCNPISGHATLYWYQQILGQGPKLLIQFQNNGVVDDSQLPKDRFSAERLKGVDSTLKIQPAKLEDSAVYLCASSLGSSGSVWQETQYFGPGTRLLVL.

The chain employs TRBV2 and TRBJ1-2, with TRBD1 matching over 9 bases. Germline CDR1 and CDR2: SNHLY and FYNNEI. The junction had 4 bases not matched to a gene; V was cut back by 6 bases and J by 2 bases. CDR3 length: 14 amino acids. CDR3 amino acids: CASSPGQGNYGYTF. In DNA form, the CDR3 reads TGTGCCAGCAGCCCTGGACAGGGGAACTATGGCTACACCTTC.

The chain employs TRBV6-1 and TRBJ1-1; no clear D. The V and J ends lost 5 bases and 6 bases respectively, with 10 bases between them. CDR3 length: 12 amino acids. Germline V CDR1 and CDR2: MNHNS, SASEGT. This CDR3 is CASSTRGAEAFF. The CDR3 bases are TGTGCCAGCAGTACCCGGGGAGCTGAAGCTTTCTTT.

This clone has a handful of counts. J is TRBJ1-1 and V is TRBV29-1; possible D gene TRBD1, 5 bases. The CDR3 length is 14 residues. V was cut by 7 bases and J by 3 bases, with 18 bases left in between. Germline V lookup: CDR1 SQVTM, CDR2 ANQGSEA. The CDR3 spells CSATTVGTHTEAFF. For the CDR3, the DNA is TGCAGCGCCACGACAGTCGGAACACACACTGAAGCTTTCTTT.

The chain combines TRBV6-6 with TRBJ1-2; 9 positions match TRBD1. Germline-derived CDR1 and CDR2 are MNHNY and SVGAGI (reference sequence). The CDR3 contains 14 residues. Trimming removed 5 bases from V and 8 bases from J; junction bases left unmatched: 9. As DNA, the CDR3 is TGTGCCAGCAGTCCCCGGGGACAGGGCAAAGGCTACACCTTC. The encoded protein is CASSPRGQGKGYTF.

V usage is TRBV6-1 and J usage is TRBJ2-5; 10 bases are shared with TRBD2. Germline V CDR1 and CDR2: MNHNS, SASEGT. The CDR3 covers 19 residues. V shed 3 bases, J shed 1 base, and the junction held 14 bases outside the gene matches. This CDR3 reads CASSDFLAGASNPQETQYF. CDR3 sequence (DNA): TGTGCCAGCAGTGATTTTCTAGCGGGGGCCTCTAATCCCCAAGAGACCCAGTACTTC.

J is TRBJ2-2 and V is TRBV9, with TRBD1 matching over 7 bases. With 0 bases clipped from V and 6 bases from J, the junction kept 5 bases outside the gene matches. CDR1 is SGDLS, CDR2 YYNGEE, per germline. The CDR3 totals 15 residues. CDR3 DNA sequence: TGTGCCAGCAGCGTAGTCACAGGGGATCCCGGGGAGCTGTTTTTT. Translation gives CASSVVTGDPGELFF.

The rearrangement joins TRBV6-6 to TRBJ1-6, with a tentative D call TRBD1 (6 bases). CDR1 MNHNY and CDR2 SVGAGI come from the germline V gene (reference sequence). There are 15 residues in the CDR3. V lost 4 bases and J 5 bases, leaving 12 bases between the germline ends. CDR3 amino acids: CASSSPTGNNSPLHF. CDR3 DNA sequence: TGTGCCAGCAGTTCACCTACAGGGAATAATTCACCCCTCCACTTT.

The chain is built from TRBV6-5 and TRBJ1-2, with 9 bases that match TRBD1. Trimming cost V 5 bases and J 0 bases; bases outside gene matches: 4. The CDR3 totals 15 residues. Germline CDR1 and CDR2: MNHEY and SVGAGI. Written as DNA, the CDR3 is TGTGCCAGCAGTCCGGGACAGGGTTCTAACTATGGCTACACCTTC. Its translation is CASSPGQGSNYGYTF.

The V call is TRBV19, the J call TRBJ1-3; 8 nucleotides line up with TRBD1. The V gene's germline CDR1 is LNHDA and CDR2 SQIVND (reference sequence). Trimming removed 2 bases from V and 3 bases from J; junction bases left unmatched: 3. This CDR3 has 15 amino acids. CDR3 bases: TGTGCCAGTAGTATACAGGGGGCGCGTGGAAACACCATATATTTT. This sequence encodes CASSIQGARGNTIYF.